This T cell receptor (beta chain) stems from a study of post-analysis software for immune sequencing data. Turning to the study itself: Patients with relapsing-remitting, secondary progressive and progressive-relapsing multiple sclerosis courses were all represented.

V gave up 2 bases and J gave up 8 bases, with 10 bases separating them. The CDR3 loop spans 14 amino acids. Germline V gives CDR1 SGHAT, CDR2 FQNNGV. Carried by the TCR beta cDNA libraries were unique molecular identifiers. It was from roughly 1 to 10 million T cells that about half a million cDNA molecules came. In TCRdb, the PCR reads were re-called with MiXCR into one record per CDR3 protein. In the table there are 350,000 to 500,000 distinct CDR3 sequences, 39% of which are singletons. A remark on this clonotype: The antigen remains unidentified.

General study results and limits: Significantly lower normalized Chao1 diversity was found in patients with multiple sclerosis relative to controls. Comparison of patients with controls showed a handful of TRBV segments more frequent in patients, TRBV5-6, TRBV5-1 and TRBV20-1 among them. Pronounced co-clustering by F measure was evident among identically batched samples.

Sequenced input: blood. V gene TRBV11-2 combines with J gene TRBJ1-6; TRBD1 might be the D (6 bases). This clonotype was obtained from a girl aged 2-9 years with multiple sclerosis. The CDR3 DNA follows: TGTGCCAGCAGCTTACGCAGGGGTTATTCACCCCTCCACTTT. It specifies CASSLRRGYSPLHF.